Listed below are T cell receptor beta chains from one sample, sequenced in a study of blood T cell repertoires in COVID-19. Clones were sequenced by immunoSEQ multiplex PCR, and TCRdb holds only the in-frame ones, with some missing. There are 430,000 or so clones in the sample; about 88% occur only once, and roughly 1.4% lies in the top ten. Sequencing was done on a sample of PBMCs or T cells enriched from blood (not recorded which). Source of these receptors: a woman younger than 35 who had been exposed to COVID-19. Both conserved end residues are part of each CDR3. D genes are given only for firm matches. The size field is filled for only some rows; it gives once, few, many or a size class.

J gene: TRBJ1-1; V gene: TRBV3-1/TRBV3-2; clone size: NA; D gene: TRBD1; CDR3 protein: CASNPIWDRGRDTEAFF; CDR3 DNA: TGTGCCAGCAACCCTATCTGGGACAGGGGCAGGGACACTGAAGCTTTCTTT
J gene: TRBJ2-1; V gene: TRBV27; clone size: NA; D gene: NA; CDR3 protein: CASTPKLAGTYNEQFF; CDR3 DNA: TGTGCCAGCACCCCTAAGTTGGCGGGAACTTACAATGAGCAGTTCTTC
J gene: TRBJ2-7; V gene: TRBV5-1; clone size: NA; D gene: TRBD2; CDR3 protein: CASSTSGGPYEQYF; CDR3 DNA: TGCGCCAGCAGCACTAGCGGGGGGCCCTACGAGCAGTACTTC
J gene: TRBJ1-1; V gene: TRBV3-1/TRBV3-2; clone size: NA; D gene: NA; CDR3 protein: CASSLDYAGTEAFF; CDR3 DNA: TGTGCCAGCAGTCTCGACTACGCTGGCACTGAAGCTTTCTTT
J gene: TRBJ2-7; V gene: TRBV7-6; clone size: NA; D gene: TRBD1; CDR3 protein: CASSSAGGEVSYEQYF; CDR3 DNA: TGTGCCAGCAGCTCAGCAGGGGGCGAGGTCTCCTACGAGCAGTACTTC
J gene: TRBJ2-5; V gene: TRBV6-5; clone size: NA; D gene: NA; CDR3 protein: CASSDSLAYETQYF; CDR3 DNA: TGTGCCAGCAGTGACTCCCTAGCGTACGAGACCCAGTACTTC
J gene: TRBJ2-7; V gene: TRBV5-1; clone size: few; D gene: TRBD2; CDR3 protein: CASSPGTSGGRRQYF; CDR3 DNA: TGCGCCAGCAGCCCCGGGACTAGCGGAGGCCGGAGGCAGTACTTC
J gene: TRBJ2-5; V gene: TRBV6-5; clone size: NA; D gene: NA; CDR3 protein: CASSSGRLDAKETQYF; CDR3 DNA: TGTGCCAGCAGTTCGGGGCGACTAGACGCGAAGGAGACCCAGTACTTC
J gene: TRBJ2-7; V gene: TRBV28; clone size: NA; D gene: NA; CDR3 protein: CASSPSRQGSYEQYF; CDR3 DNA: TGTGCCAGCAGCCCATCGAGGCAGGGGTCCTACGAGCAGTACTTC
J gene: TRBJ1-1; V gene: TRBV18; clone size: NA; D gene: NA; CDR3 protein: CASSPLAGKNLEAFF; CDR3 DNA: TGTGCCAGCTCACCACTGGCAGGTAAAAACCTTGAAGCTTTCTTT
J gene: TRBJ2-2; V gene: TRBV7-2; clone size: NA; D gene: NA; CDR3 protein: CASSLGGYRAVTGELFF; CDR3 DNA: TGTGCCAGCAGCTTAGGAGGATACAGGGCGGTGACCGGGGAGCTGTTTTTT
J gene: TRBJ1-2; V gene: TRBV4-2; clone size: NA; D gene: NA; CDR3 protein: CASSQIGGGDYGYTF; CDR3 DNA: TGTGCCAGCAGCCAGATCGGGGGGGGTGACTATGGCTACACCTTC
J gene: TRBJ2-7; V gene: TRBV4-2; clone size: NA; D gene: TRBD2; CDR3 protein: CASSQEGGAYEQYF; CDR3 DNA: TGTGCCAGCAGCCAAGAGGGAGGGGCCTACGAGCAGTACTTC
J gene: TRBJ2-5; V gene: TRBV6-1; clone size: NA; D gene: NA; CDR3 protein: CASSDGGLTQYF; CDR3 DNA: TGTGCCAGCAGTGATGGGGGACTGACCCAGTACTTC
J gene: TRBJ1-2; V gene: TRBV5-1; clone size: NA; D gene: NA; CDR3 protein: CASSLGTALYGYTF; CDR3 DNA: TGCGCCAGCAGCTTGGGGACAGCCCTCTATGGCTACACCTTC
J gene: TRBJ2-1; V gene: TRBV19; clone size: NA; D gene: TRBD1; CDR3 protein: CASSSQGNYNEQFF; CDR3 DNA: TGTGCCAGTAGTTCACAGGGGAACTACAATGAGCAGTTCTTC
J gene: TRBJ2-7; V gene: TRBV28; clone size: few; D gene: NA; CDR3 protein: CASSFSGPDSYEQYF; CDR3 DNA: TGTGCCAGCAGTTTCTCAGGGCCGGACTCCTACGAGCAGTACTTC
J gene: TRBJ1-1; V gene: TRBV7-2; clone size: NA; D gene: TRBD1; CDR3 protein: CASSLPIQGAFMNTEAFF; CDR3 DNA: TGTGCCAGCAGCTTACCTATACAGGGGGCTTTCATGAACACTGAAGCTTTCTTT
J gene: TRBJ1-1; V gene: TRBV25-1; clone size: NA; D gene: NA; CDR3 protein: CASRKTGISNTEAFF; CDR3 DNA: TGTGCCAGCAGAAAGACAGGCATTTCGAACACTGAAGCTTTCTTT
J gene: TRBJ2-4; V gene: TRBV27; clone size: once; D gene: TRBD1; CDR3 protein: CASSLRDRGSKNIQYF; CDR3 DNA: TGTGCCAGCAGTTTACGGGACAGGGGTTCCAAAAACATTCAGTACTTC
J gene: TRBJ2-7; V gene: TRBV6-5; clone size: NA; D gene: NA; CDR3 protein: CASSLTTNYEQYF; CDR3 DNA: TGTGCCAGCAGTCTGACTACCAACTACGAGCAGTACTTC
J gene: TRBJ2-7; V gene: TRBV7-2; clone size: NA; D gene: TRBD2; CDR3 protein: CASSLESSGVYEQYF; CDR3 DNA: TGTGCCAGCAGCTTAGAGTCTAGCGGGGTCTACGAGCAGTACTTC
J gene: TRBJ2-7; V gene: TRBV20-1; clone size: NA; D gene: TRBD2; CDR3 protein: CSRLAGYEQYF; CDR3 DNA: TGCAGTAGACTAGCGGGTTACGAGCAGTACTTC
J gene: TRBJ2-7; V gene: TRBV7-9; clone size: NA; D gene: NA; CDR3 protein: CASSFSGTSYEQYF; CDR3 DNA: TGTGCCAGCAGCTTCTCCGGGACATCGTACGAGCAGTACTTC
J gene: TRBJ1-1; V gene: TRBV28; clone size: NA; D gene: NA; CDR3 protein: CASSPGWGLNTEAFF; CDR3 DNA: TGTGCCAGCAGTCCAGGGTGGGGGCTGAACACTGAAGCTTTCTTT
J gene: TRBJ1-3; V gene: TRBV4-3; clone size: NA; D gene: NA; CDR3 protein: CASSQDVGAASGNTIYF; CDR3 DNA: TGCGCCAGCAGCCAAGATGTGGGGGCCGCCTCTGGAAACACCATATATTTT
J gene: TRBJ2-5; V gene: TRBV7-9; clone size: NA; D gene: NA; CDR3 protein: CASSGWQQGSQETQYF; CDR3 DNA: TGTGCCAGCAGCGGATGGCAACAGGGCTCACAAGAGACCCAGTACTTC
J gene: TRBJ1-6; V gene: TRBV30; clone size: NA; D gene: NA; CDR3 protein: CAWSAGAPLHF; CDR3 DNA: TGTGCCTGGAGTGCAGGGGCACCCCTCCACTTT
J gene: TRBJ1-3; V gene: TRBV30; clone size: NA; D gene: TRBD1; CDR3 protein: CACRTGGNTIYF; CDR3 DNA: TGTGCCTGCCGGACAGGGGGAAACACCATATATTTT
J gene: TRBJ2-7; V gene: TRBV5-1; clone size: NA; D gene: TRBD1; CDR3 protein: CASSLDRGDEQYF; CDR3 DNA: TGCGCCAGCAGCTTGGACAGGGGCGACGAGCAGTACTTC
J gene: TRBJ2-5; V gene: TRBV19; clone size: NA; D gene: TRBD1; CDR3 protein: CASSITGAETQYF; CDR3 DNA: TGTGCCAGTAGTATAACAGGGGCAGAGACCCAGTACTTC
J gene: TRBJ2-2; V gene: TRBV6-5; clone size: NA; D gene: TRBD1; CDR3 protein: CASSSDRGSGELFF; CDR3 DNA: TGTGCCAGCAGTTCGGACAGGGGCAGCGGGGAGCTGTTTTTT
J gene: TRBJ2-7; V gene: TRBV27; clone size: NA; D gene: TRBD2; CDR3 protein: CASRFGGSYEQYF; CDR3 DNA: TGTGCCAGCCGATTTGGCGGGAGTTACGAGCAGTACTTC
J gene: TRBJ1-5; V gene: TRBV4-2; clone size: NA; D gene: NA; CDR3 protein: CASTLGHNQPQHF; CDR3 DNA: TGTGCCAGCACCCTTGGACACAATCAGCCCCAGCATTTT
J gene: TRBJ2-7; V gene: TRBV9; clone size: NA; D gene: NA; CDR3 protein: CASSVGGVDEQYF; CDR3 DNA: TGTGCCAGCAGCGTTGGAGGGGTGGACGAGCAGTACTTC
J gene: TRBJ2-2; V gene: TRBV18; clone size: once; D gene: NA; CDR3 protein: CASSRGPGSNTGELFF; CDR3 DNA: TGTGCCAGCTCACGGGGGCCAGGTTCGAACACCGGGGAGCTGTTTTTT
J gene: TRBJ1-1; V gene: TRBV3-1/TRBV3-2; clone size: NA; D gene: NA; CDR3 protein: CASSPSGLTVMNTEAFF; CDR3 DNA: TGTGCCAGCAGCCCCTCAGGGTTGACCGTTATGAACACTGAAGCTTTCTTT
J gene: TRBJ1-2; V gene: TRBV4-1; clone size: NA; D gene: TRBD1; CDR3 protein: CASSQASGQDYGYTF; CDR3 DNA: TGCGCCAGCAGCCAAGCCTCGGGACAGGACTATGGCTACACCTTC
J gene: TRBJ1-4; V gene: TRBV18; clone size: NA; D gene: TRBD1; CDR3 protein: CASSEHRGARTATNEKLFF; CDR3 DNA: TGTGCCAGCTCAGAACACAGGGGCGCCAGAACCGCAACTAATGAAAAACTGTTTTTT
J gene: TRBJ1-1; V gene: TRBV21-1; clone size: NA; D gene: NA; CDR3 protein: CASRQGRVNPNTEAFF; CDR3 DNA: TGTGCCAGCCGCCAGGGGCGGGTCAACCCGAACACTGAAGCTTTCTTT
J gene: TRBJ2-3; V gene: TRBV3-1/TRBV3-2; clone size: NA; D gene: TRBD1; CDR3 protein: CASSQGWDRGRADTQYF; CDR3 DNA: TGTGCCAGCAGCCAAGGTTGGGACAGGGGGCGCGCAGATACGCAGTATTTT
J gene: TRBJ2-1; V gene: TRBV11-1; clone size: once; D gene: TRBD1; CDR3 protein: CASSADRGDEQFF; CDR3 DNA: TGTGCCAGCAGCGCGGACAGGGGCGATGAGCAGTTCTTC
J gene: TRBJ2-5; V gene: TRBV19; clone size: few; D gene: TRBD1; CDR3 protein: CASSNGRGLLETQYF; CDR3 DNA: TGTGCCAGTAGTAATGGCAGGGGGTTGTTAGAGACCCAGTACTTC
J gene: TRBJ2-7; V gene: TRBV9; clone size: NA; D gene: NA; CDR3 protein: CARGYEQYF; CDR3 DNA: TGTGCAAGAGGGTACGAGCAGTACTTC
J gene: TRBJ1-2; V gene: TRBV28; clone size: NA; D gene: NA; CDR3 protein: CASSPTGTGSYGYTF; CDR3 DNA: TGTGCCAGCAGCCCTACAGGGACCGGTTCCTATGGCTACACCTTC
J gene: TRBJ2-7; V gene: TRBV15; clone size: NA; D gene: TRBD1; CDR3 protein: CAIGGTGTYEQYF; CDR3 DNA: TGTGCCATCGGAGGGACAGGGACCTACGAGCAGTACTTC
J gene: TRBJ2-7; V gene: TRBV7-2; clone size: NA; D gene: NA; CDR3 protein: CASSLPRTNSYEQYF; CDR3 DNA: TGTGCCAGCAGCTTACCGCGGACTAATTCCTACGAGCAGTACTTC
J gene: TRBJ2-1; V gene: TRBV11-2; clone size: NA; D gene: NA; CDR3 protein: CASSFEGGLADNEQFF; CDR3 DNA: TGTGCCAGCAGCTTTGAGGGGGGGCTAGCGGATAATGAGCAGTTCTTC
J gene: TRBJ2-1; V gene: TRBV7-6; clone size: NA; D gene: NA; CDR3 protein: CASSLAGGAVYNEQFF; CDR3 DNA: TGTGCCAGCAGCTTAGCGGGCGGAGCGGTTTACAATGAGCAGTTCTTC